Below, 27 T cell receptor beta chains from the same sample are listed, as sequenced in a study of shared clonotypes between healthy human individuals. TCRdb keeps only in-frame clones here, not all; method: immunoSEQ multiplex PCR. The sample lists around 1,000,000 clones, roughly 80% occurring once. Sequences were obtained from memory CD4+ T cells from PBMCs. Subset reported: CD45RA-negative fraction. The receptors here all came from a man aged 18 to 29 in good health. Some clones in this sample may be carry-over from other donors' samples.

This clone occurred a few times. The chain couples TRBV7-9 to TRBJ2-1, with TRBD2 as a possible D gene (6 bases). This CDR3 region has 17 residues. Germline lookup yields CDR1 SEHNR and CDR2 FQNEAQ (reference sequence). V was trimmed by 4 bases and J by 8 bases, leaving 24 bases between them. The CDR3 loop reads CASSSPARRGLVDEQFF. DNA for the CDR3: TGTGCCAGCAGCTCCCCGGCCCGCCGGGGACTTGTCGATGAGCAGTTCTTC.

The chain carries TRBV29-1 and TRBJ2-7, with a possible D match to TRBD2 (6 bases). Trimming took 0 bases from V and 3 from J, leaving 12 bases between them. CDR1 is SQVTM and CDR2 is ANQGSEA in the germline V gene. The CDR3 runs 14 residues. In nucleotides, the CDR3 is TGCAGCGTTGAAGATCGGGGACTGAGCTACGAGCAGTACTTC. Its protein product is CSVEDRGLSYEQYF.

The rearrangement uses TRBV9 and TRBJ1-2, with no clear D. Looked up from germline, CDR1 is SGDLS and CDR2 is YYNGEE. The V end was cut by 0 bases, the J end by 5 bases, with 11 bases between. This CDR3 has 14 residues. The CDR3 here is CASSVAEGIYGYTF. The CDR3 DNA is TGTGCCAGCAGCGTAGCGGAAGGGATTTATGGCTACACCTTC. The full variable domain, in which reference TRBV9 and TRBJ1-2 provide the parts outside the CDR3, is DSGVTQTPKHLITATGQRVTLRCSPRSGDLSVYWYQQSLDQGLQFLIQYYNGEERAKGNILERFSAQQFPDLHSELNLSSLELGDSALYFCASSVAEGIYGYTFGSGTRLTVV.

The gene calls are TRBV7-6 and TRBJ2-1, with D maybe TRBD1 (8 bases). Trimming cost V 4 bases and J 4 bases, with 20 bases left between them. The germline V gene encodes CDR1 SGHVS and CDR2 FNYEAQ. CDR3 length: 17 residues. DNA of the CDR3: TGTGCCAGCAGCTCACTCTACAGGGGGGAGGGTTACAATGAGCAGTTCTTC. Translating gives CASSSLYRGEGYNEQFF.

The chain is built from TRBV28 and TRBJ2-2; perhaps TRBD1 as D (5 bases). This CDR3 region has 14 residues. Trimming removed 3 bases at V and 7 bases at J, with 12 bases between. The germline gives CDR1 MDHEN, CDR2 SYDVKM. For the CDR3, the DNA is TGTGCCAGCAGTTTGGTTTCAGGGTTCGGGGAGCTGTTTTTT. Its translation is CASSLVSGFGELFF.

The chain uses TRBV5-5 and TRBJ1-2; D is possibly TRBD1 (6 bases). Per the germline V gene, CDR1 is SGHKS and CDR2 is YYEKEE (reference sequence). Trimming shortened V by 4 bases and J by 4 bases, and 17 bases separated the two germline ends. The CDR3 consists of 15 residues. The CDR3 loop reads CASSLTGGGVYGYTF. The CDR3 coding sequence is TGTGCCAGCAGCCTGACCGGGGGCGGAGTCTATGGCTACACCTTC.

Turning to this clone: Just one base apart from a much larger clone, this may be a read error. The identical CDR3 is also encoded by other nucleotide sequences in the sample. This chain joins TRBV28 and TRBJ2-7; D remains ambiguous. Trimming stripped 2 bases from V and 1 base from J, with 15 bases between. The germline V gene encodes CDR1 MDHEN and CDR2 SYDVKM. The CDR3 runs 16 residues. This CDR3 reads CASSLGVAGPSYEQYF. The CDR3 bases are TGTGCCAGCAGTTTAGGGGTAGCTGGACCTTCCTACGAGCAGTACTTC.

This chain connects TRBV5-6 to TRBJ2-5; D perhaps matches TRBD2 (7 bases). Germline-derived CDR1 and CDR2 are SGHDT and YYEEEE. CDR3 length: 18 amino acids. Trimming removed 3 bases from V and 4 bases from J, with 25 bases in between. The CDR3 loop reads CASSSKGGYGDRRETQYF. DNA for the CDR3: TGTGCCAGCAGCTCGAAGGGGGGGTACGGTGATAGAAGAGAGACCCAGTACTTC.

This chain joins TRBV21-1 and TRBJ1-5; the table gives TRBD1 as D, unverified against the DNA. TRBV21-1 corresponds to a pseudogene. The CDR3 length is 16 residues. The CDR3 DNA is TGTGCCAGCATTTCACTTGGCGACACAGGGTATCAGCCCCAGCATTTT. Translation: CASISLGDTGYQPQHF.

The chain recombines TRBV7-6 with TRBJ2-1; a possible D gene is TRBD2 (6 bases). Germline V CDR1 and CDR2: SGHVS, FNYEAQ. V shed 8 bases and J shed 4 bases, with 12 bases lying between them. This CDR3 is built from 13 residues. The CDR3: CASASGGYNEQFF. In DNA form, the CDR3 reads TGTGCCAGCGCATCAGGAGGGTACAATGAGCAGTTCTTC.

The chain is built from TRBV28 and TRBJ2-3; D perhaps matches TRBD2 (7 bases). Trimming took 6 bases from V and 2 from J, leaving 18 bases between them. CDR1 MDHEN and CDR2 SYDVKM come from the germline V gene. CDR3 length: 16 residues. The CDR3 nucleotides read TGTGCCAGCAGGAGAGGGGGGGGCAGGTACACAGATACGCAGTATTTT. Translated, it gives CASRRGGGRYTDTQYF.

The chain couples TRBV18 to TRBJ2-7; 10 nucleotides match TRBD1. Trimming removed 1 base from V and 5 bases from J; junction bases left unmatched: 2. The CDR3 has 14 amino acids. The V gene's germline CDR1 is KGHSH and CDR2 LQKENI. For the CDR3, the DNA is TGTGCCAGCTCACCACGGGGGACAGGGGACGAGCAGTACTTC. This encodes CASSPRGTGDEQYF.

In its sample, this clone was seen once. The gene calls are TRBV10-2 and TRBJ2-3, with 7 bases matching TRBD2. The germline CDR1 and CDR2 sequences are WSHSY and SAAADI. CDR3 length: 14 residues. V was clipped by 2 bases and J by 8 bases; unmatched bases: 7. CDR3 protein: CASSEVGLGGTQYF. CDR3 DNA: TGCGCCAGCAGTGAGGTCGGACTAGGTGGTACGCAGTATTTT.

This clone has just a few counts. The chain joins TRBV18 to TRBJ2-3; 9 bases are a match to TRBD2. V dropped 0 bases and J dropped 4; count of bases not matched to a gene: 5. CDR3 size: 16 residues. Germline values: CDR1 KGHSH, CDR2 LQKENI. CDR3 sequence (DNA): TGTGCCAGCTCACCACCGTCGGCGGGAGGGGCAGATACGCAGTATTTT. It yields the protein CASSPPSAGGADTQYF. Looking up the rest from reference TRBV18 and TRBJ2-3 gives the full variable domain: NAGVMQNPRHLVRRRGQEARLRCSPMKGHSHVYWYRQLPEEGLKFMVYLQKENIIDESGMPKERFSAEFPKEGPSILRIQQVVRGDSAAYFCASSPPSAGGADTQYFGPGTRLTVL.

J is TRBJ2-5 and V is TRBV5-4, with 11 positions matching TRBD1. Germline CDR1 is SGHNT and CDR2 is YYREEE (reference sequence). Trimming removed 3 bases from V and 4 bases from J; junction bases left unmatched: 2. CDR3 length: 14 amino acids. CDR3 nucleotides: TGTGCCAGCAGCTCGGGACAGGGGGGAGAGACCCAGTACTTC. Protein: CASSSGQGGETQYF.

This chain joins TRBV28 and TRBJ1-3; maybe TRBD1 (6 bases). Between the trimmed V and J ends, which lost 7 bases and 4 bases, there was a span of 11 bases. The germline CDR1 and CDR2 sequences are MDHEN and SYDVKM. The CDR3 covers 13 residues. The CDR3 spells CASIRTDGNTIYF. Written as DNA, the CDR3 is TGTGCCAGCATCCGGACAGACGGAAACACCATATATTTT.

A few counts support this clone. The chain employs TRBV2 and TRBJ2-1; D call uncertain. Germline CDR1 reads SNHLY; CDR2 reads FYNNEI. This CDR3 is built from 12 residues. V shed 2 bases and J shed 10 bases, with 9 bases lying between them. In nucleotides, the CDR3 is TGTGCCAGCAGTGAAAGTGATAGGGAGCAGTTCTTC. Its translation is CASSESDREQFF.

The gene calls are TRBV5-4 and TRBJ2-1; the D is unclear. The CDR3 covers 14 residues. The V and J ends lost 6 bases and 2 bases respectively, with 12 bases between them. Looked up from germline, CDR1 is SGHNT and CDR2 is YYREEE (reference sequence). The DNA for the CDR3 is TGTGCCAGCACCAGATCCTCCGCCTACAATGAGCAGTTCTTC. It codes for CASTRSSAYNEQFF.

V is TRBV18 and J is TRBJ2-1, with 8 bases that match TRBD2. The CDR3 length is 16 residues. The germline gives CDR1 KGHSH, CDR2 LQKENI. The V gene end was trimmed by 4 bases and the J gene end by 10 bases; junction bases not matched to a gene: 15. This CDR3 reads CASSRRGSGGPGEQFF. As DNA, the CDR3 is TGTGCCAGCTCACGCCGGGGGAGCGGGGGCCCCGGCGAGCAGTTCTTC.

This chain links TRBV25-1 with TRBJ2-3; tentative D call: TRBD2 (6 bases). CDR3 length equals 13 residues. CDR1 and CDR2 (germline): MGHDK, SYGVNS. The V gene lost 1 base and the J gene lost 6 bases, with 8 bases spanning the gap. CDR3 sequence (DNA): TGTGCCAGCAGTGAATCGGGGAGGGATACGCAGTATTTT. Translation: CASSESGRDTQYF.

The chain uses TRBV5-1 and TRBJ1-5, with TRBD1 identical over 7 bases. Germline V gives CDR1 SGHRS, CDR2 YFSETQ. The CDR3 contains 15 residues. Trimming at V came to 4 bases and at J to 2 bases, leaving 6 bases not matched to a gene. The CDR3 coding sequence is TGCGCCAGCAGCATAACAGGGGATGGCAATCAGCCCCAGCATTTT. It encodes CASSITGDGNQPQHF.

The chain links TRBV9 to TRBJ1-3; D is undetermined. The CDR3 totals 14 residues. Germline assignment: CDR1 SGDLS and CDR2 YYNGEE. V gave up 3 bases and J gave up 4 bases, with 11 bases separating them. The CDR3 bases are TGTGCCAGCAGCGCCCTTGTTCAGGGAAACACCATATATTTT. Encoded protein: CASSALVQGNTIYF.

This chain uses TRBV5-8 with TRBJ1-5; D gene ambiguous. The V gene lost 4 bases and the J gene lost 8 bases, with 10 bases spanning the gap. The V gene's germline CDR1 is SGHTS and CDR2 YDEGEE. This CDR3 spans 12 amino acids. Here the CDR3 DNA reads TGTGCCAGCAGCGATGTGTGGAAGCCCCAGCATTTT. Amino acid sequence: CASSDVWKPQHF.

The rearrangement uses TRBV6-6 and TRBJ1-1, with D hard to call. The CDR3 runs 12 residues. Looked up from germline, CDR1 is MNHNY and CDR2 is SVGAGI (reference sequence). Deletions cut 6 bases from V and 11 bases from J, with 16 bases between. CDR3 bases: TGTGCCAGCAGCCTACCGACGGGATGGGCTTTCTTT. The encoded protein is CASSLPTGWAFF.

The chain's CDR3 is CAITDSLAGNTIYF. CDR3 DNA sequence: TGTGCCATCACCGACAGTTTAGCTGGAAACACCATATATTTT. V is TRBV10-3 and J is TRBJ1-3, with D perhaps matching TRBD1 (5 bases). The CDR3 runs 14 residues. Trimming stripped 7 bases from V and 2 bases from J, with 12 bases between. CDR1 and CDR2 from the germline V gene are ENHRY and SYGVKD.

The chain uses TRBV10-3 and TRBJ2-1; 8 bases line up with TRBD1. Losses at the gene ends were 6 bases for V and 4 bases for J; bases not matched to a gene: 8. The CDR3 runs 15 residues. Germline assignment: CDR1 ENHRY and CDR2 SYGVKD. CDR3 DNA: TGTGCCATCAGAACCGGGACAGGAGATTACAATGAGCAGTTCTTC. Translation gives CAIRTGTGDYNEQFF.

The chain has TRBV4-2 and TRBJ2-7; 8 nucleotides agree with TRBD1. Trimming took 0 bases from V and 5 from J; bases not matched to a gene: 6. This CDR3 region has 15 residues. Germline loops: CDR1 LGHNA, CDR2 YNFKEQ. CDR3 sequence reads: CASSQDRDRRNEQYF. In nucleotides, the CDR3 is TGTGCCAGCAGCCAAGATCGGGACAGGAGGAACGAGCAGTACTTC.